Listed here is a single T cell receptor (beta chain). What it binds is unknown. This CDR3 has 15 amino acids. Losses at the gene ends were 6 bases for V and 6 bases for J; bases not matched to a gene: 13. In germline, CDR1 is SGHRS, CDR2 YFSETQ. The table came from immunoSEQ multiplex PCR; TCRdb's copy has only in-frame clones and leaves some out. Here the sample spans roughly 150,000 clones, roughly nine tenths being singletons. The entry originates in a study of cytomegalovirus exposure and HLA in healthy donors. Looking at the study overall: According to later analysis, the same platform produced the 120 or so validation and several hundred first-cohort repertoires.

The study, taken as a whole, reports: With high specificity and sensitivity, the classifier reportedly diagnosed cytomegalovirus status. Cytomegalovirus-associated status was assigned to some 180 TCR beta chains.

The sequencing sample was made of PBMCs. The sequence derives from a man between 18 and 29 years old in good health and CMV-seronegative. This rearrangement joins TRBV5-1 to TRBJ2-7; 9 positions match TRBD2. Here the CDR3 reads CASTQAGTSSFEQYF. In nucleotides, the CDR3 is TGCGCCAGCACCCAAGCCGGGACTAGCAGTTTCGAGCAGTACTTC.